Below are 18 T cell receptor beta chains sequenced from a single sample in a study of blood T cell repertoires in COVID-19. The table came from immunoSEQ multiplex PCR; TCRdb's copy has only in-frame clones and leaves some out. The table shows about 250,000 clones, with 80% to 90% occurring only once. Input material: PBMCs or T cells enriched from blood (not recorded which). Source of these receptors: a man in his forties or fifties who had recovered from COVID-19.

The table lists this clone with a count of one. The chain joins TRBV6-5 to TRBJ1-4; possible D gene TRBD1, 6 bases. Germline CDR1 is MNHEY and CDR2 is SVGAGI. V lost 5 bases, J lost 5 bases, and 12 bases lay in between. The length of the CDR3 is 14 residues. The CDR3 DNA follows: TGTGCCAGCAGTAGGGGGATGGGAAATGAAAAACTGTTTTTT. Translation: CASSRGMGNEKLFF.

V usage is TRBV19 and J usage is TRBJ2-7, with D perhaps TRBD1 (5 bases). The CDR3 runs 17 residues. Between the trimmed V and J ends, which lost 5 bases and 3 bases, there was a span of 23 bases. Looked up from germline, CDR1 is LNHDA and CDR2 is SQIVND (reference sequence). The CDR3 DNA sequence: TGTGCCAGTAGTCCAGCCGCCACTGGACACCTCGTCTACGAGCAGTACTTC. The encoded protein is CASSPAATGHLVYEQYF.

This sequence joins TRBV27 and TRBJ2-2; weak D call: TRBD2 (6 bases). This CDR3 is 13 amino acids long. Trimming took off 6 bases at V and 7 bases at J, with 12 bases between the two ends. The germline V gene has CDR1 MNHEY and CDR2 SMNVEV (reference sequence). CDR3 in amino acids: CASRWGEVGELFF. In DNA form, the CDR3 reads TGTGCCAGCAGATGGGGGGAGGTCGGGGAGCTGTTTTTT.

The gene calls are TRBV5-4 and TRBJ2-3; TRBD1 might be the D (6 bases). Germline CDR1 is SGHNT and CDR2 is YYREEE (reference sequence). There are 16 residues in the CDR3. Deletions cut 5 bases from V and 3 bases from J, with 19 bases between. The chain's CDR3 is CASRPSVGARTDTQYF. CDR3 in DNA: TGTGCCAGCAGACCGAGTGTGGGGGCACGAACAGATACGCAGTATTTT.

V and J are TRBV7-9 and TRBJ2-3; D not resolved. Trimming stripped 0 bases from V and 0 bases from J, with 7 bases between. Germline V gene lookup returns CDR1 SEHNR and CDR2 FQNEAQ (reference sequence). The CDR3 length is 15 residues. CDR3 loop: CASSLAHGSTDTQYF. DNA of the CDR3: TGTGCCAGCAGCTTAGCCCACGGTAGCACAGATACGCAGTATTTT.

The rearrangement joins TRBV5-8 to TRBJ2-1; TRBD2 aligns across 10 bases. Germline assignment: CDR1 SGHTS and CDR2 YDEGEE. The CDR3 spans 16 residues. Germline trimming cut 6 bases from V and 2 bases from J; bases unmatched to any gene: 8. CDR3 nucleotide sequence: TGTGCCAGCATCCTCTCTAGCGGGGGTACCTACAATGAGCAGTTCTTC. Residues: CASILSSGGTYNEQFF.

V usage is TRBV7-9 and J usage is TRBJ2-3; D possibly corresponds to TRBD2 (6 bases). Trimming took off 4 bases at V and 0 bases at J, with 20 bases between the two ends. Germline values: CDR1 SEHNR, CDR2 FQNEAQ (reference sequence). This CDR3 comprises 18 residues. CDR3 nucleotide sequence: TGTGCCAGCAGCTCAGGCCAGGTTAGCGGCGCTAGCACAGATACGCAGTATTTT. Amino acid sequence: CASSSGQVSGASTDTQYF.

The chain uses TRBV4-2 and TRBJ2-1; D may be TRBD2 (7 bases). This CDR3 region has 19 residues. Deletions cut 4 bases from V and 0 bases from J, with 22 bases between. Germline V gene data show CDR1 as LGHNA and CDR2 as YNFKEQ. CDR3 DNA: TGTGCCAGCAGCCGAATTAATGGGGGGGCCGCGTACTCCTACAATGAGCAGTTCTTC. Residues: CASSRINGGAAYSYNEQFF.

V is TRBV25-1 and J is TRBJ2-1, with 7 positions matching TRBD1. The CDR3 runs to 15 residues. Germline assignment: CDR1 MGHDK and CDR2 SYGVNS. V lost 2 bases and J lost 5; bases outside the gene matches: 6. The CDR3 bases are TGTGCCAGCAGTGAACTAGGGGGCCGGGACAATGAGCAGTTCTTC. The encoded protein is CASSELGGRDNEQFF.

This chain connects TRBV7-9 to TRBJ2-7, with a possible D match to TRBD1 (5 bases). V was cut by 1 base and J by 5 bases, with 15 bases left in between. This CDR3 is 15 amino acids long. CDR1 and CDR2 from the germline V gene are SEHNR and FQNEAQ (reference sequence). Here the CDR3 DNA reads TGTGCCAGCAGCTTAGGTCAGGGTCGTATCCACGAGCAGTACTTC. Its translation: CASSLGQGRIHEQYF.

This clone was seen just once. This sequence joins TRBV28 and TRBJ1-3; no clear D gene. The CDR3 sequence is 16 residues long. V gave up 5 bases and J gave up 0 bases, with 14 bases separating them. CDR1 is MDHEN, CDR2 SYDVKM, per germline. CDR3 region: CASSPPGLGSGNTIYF. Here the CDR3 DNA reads TGTGCCAGCAGTCCCCCGGGTCTCGGCTCTGGAAACACCATATATTTT.

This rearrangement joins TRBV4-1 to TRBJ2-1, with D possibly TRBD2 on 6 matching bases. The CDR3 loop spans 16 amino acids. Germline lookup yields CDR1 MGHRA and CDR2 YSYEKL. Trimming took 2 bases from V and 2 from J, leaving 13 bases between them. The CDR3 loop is CASSQFGASAYNEQFF. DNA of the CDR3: TGCGCCAGCAGCCAATTCGGGGCTAGCGCCTACAATGAGCAGTTCTTC.

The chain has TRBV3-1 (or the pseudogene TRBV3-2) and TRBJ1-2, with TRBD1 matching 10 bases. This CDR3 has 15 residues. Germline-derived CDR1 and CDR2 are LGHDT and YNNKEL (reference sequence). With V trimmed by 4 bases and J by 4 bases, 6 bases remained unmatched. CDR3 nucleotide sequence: TGTGCCAGCAGCCCAGCGGGACAGGGGATCTATGGCTACACCTTC. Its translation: CASSPAGQGIYGYTF.

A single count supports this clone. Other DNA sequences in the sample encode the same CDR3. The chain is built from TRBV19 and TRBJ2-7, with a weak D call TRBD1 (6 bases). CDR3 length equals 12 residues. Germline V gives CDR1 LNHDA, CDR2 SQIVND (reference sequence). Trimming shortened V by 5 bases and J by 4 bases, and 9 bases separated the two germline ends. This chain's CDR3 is CASSGQGYEQYF. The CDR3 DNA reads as TGTGCCAGTAGTGGCCAGGGGTACGAGCAGTACTTC. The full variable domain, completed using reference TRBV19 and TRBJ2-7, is DGGITQSPKYLFRKEGQNVTLSCEQNLNHDAMYWYRQDPGQGLRLIYYSQIVNDFQKGDIAEGYSVSREKKESFPLTVTSAQKNPTAFYLCASSGQGYEQYFGPGTRLTVT.

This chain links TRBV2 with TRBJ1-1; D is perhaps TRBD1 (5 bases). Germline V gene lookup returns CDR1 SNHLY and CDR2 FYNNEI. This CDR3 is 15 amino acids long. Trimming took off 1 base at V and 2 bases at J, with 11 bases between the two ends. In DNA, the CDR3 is TGTGCCAGCAGTGAAGATCAGGGTAGAAACACTGAAGCTTTCTTT. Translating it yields CASSEDQGRNTEAFF.

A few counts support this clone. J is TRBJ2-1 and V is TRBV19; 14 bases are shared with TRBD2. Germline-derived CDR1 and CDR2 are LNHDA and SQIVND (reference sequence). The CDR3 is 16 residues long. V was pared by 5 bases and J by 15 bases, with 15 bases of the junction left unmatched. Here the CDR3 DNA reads TGTGCCAGTAGTCCGGTGGAGGGACTAGCGGGAGCGAAGGCGTTCTTC. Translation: CASSPVEGLAGAKAFF.

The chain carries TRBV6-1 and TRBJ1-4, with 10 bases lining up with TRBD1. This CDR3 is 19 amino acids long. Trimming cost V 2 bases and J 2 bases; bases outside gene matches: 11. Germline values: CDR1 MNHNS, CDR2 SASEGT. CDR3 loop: CASSERDRGWVNTNEKLFF. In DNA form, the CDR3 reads TGTGCCAGCAGTGAAAGGGACAGGGGATGGGTGAATACTAATGAAAAACTGTTTTTT.

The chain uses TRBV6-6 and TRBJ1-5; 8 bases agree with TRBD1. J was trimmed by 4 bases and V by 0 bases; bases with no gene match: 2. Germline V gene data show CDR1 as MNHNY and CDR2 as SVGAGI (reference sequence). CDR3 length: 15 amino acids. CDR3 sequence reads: CASSYSQGGNQPQHF. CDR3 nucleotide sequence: TGTGCCAGCAGTTACTCACAGGGGGGGAATCAGCCCCAGCATTTT.